Each of the 24 T cell receptor beta chains below was sequenced from the same sample in a study of human T cells and chemical hapten exposure. TCRdb reprocessed the RACE reads with MiXCR, giving one entry per CDR3 protein. The sample lists some 79,000 distinct CDR3 sequences; roughly 10% were seen once. Sample time point: patch test 3, about 24 weeks after DPC sensitization. The treatment is: therapeutic diphenylcyclopropenone sensitization with weekly scalp DPC. This specimen was whole blood, taken in connection with sensitization to the hapten diphenylcyclopropenone (DPC). All receptors come from a woman between 45 and 65 years old with alopecia areata. Some clones in this sample may be carry-over from other donors' samples.

This clonotype was counted at least ten times. The V call is TRBV6-2 or TRBV6-3, the J call TRBJ2-2; D call uncertain. The V gene lost 4 bases and the J gene lost 4 bases, with 7 bases spanning the gap. CDR3 length: 13 amino acids. The V gene's germline CDR1 is MNHEY and CDR2 SVGEGT. In nucleotides, the CDR3 is TGTGCCAGCAGTTCCTCCAGCACCGGGGAGCTGTTTTTT. It translates to CASSSSSTGELFF.

This clonotype was found many times. The chain uses TRBV7-2 and TRBJ2-1, with D possibly TRBD2 on 5 matching bases. Germline CDR1 SGHTA, CDR2 FQGNSA. Trimming removed 2 bases from V and 9 bases from J, with 8 bases in between. CDR3 length equals 12 residues. CDR3 region: CASSLTSGEQFF. The DNA for the CDR3 is TGTGCCAGCAGCTTAACCAGCGGTGAGCAGTTCTTC.

This clonotype was counted a few times. The chain joins TRBV10-3 to TRBJ2-7; D is perhaps TRBD1 (6 bases). V was cut by 2 bases and J by 6 bases, with 17 bases left in between. CDR3 length equals 15 residues. Germline V gene sequence: CDR1 ENHRY, CDR2 SYGVKD. CDR3 sequence reads: CAISERAPGASEQYF. The CDR3 nucleotides are TGTGCCATCAGTGAGAGGGCCCCAGGGGCCTCCGAGCAGTACTTC.

At least ten counts were recorded for this clonotype. The J gene is TRBJ1-1, the V gene TRBV25-1; D is unclear. The CDR3 totals 11 residues. V gave up 5 bases and J gave up 11 bases, with 12 bases separating them. The germline CDR1 and CDR2 sequences are MGHDK and SYGVNS. CDR3 loop: CASSLQTRAFF. The DNA for the CDR3 is TGTGCCAGCAGTCTACAGACGAGGGCTTTCTTT.

In its sample, this clonotype was seen many times. J is TRBJ2-5 and V is TRBV19; 8 nucleotides align to TRBD2. The junction had 19 bases not matched to a gene; V was cut back by 3 bases and J by 7 bases. The CDR3 length is 18 residues. Germline V CDR1 and CDR2: LNHDA, SQIVND (reference sequence). CDR3 protein: CASSIRHSGMGGEVTQYF. The CDR3 DNA reads TGTGCCAGTAGTATTCGACATAGCGGGATGGGGGGTGAAGTGACCCAGTACTTC.

This clonotype was seen many times. This chain joins TRBV18 and TRBJ2-5; the D is unclear. V was pared by 4 bases and J by 5 bases, with 8 bases between. Germline V CDR1 and CDR2: KGHSH, LQKENI. CDR3 length equals 12 residues. The CDR3 nucleotides are TGTGCCAGCTCACGCTATTCGGAGACCCAGTACTTC. Its translation: CASSRYSETQYF.

This clonotype has just a few counts. This chain uses TRBV3-1 with TRBJ2-1; a possible D gene is TRBD2 (6 bases). The germline CDR1 and CDR2 sequences are LGHDT and YNNKEL (reference sequence). CDR3 size: 15 residues. Trimming removed 0 bases from V and 8 bases from J, with 14 bases in between. CDR3 sequence (DNA): TGTGCCAGCAGCCAAGAACAGGCGGGGATCGATGAGCAGTTCTTC. The encoded protein is CASSQEQAGIDEQFF.

The J gene is TRBJ1-4, the V gene TRBV7-2; TRBD1 might be the D (5 bases). The CDR3 length is 15 residues. Germline CDR1 and CDR2: SGHTA and FQGNSA. With 5 bases removed from V and 7 bases from J, the gap between germline ends came to 17 bases. CDR3 region: CASSEGILSSEKLFF. CDR3 nucleotides: TGTGCCAGCAGCGAGGGGATATTGTCGAGTGAAAAACTGTTTTTT.

This clonotype was seen a few times. V is TRBV20-1 and J is TRBJ2-1, with D perhaps TRBD2 (6 bases). Trimming cost V 6 bases and J 4 bases, with 16 bases left between them. Per the germline V gene, CDR1 is DFQATT and CDR2 is SNEGSKA (reference sequence). This CDR3 is 14 amino acids long. Here the CDR3 reads CSARPSTSYNEQFF. As DNA, the CDR3 is TGCAGTGCCCGTCCCTCGACTAGTTACAATGAGCAGTTCTTC.

The rearrangement uses TRBV20-1 and TRBJ2-4; 7 nucleotides match TRBD1. The trim removed 5 bases at V and 7 bases at J, leaving 8 bases unmatched. Looked up from germline, CDR1 is DFQATT and CDR2 is SNEGSKA (reference sequence). CDR3 size: 13 residues. The CDR3 reads CSADRTTGNIQYF. The CDR3 nucleotides are TGCAGTGCTGACCGGACGACAGGGAACATTCAGTACTTC.

This clonotype was picked up a small number of times. The rearrangement joins TRBV12-3 or TRBV12-4 to TRBJ2-4; TRBD1 is a possible D gene (6 bases). The ends were cut back, 4 bases at V and 6 bases at J, with 13 bases in the middle. The CDR3 runs 14 residues. CDR3 sequence reads: CASSSRGGRNIQYF. The CDR3 region has the DNA TGTGCCAGCAGTTCCAGGGGTGGGAGAAACATTCAGTACTTC.

A few counts support this clonotype. The chain carries TRBV29-1 and TRBJ2-1; D is ambiguous. The V end was cut by 6 bases, the J end by 4 bases, with 10 bases between. Germline V lookup: CDR1 SQVTM, CDR2 ANQGSEA. CDR3 length: 12 residues. CDR3 DNA: TGCAGCGTGGGTCCTAGGTACAATGAGCAGTTCTTC. It yields the protein CSVGPRYNEQFF.

This clonotype was detected ten times or more. The V call is TRBV27, the J call TRBJ2-7; no reliable D call. The CDR3 runs to 11 residues. CDR1 is MNHEY and CDR2 is SMNVEV in the germline V gene (reference sequence). V gave up 6 bases and J gave up 3 bases, with 6 bases separating them. The CDR3 DNA reads TGTGCCAGCAGGGGCGTCTACGAGCAGTACTTC. Its translation is CASRGVYEQYF.

This clonotype has a count of ten or more. This sequence joins TRBV29-1 and TRBJ1-6; the D is unclear. Germline V gene sequence: CDR1 SQVTM, CDR2 ANQGSEA. The CDR3 is 15 amino acids. V shed 6 bases and J shed 2 bases, with 14 bases lying between them. DNA for the CDR3: TGCAGCGTGCCATTGGACCGACCCTATAATTCACCCCTCCACTTT. This translates into CSVPLDRPYNSPLHF.

DNA for the CDR3: TGTGCCAGCAGCTTATATCCTGGGTATGAGCAGTTCTTC. It specifies CASSLYPGYEQFF. This chain connects TRBV7-2 to TRBJ2-1, with no clear D. Germline CDR1 reads SGHTA; CDR2 reads FQGNSA. Trimming pared 2 bases from V and 8 bases from J, leaving 10 bases between. This CDR3 comprises 13 residues.

This clonotype has at least ten counts. The V call is TRBV7-2, the J call TRBJ1-5, with 11 bases that match TRBD1. This CDR3 is built from 15 residues. Germline CDR1 SGHTA, CDR2 FQGNSA. The J segment lost 7 bases and the V segment lost 6 bases, leaving 8 bases of the junction unmatched. This chain's CDR3 is CASSQGQGERQPQHF. The DNA of the CDR3 is TGTGCCAGCAGTCAGGGACAGGGGGAAAGGCAGCCCCAGCATTTT.

The chain combines TRBV7-9 with TRBJ2-7, with D tentatively TRBD1 or TRBD2 (5 bases each). Germline V gene sequence: CDR1 SEHNR, CDR2 FQNEAQ (reference sequence). This CDR3 region has 14 residues. With 4 bases removed from V and 5 bases from J, the gap between germline ends came to 15 bases. This CDR3 is CASSSGAHAHEQYF. DNA for the CDR3: TGTGCCAGCAGCTCCGGGGCCCACGCCCACGAGCAGTACTTC.

This clonotype came up many times. This rearrangement joins TRBV28 to TRBJ2-7, with D possibly TRBD2 on 6 matching bases. Germline CDR1 MDHEN, CDR2 SYDVKM. Trimming left V 7 bases short and J 4 bases short, with 8 bases between. This CDR3 contains 11 residues. The CDR3 coding sequence is TGTGCCAGCACCCGGGGGTACGAGCAGTACTTC. Translated: CASTRGYEQYF.

This CDR3 is CASSQDPGGGPYEQYF. As DNA, the CDR3 is TGCGCCAGCAGCCAAGACCCGGGGGGCGGGCCGTACGAGCAGTACTTC. The chain carries TRBV4-3 and TRBJ2-7, with D perhaps matching TRBD2 (7 bases). Trimming removed 0 bases from V and 4 bases from J, with 16 bases in between. The germline gives CDR1 LGHNA, CDR2 YSLEER. CDR3 size: 16 residues.

V gene TRBV28 combines with J gene TRBJ2-2, with D possibly TRBD2 on 6 matching bases. The V gene's germline CDR1 is MDHEN and CDR2 SYDVKM. Trimming left V 3 bases short and J 0 bases short, with 8 bases between. This CDR3 is built from 15 residues. CDR3: CASSFGRPNTGELFF. Written as DNA, the CDR3 is TGTGCCAGCAGTTTTGGGAGGCCGAACACCGGGGAGCTGTTTTTT.

This clonotype came up many times. This chain connects TRBV27 to TRBJ2-7; D remains ambiguous. The CDR3 spans 12 residues. The V end lost 6 bases, the J end lost 6 bases, and 12 bases lay between the germline ends. Germline CDR1 and CDR2: MNHEY and SMNVEV (reference sequence). The CDR3: CASRDPLSEQYF. CDR3 nucleotides: TGTGCCAGCAGGGACCCGCTCAGCGAGCAGTACTTC.

Many counts were recorded for this clonotype. The V gene is TRBV6-6, the J gene TRBJ1-2, with D hard to call. With 6 bases removed from V and 5 bases from J, the gap between germline ends came to 16 bases. Germline V lookup: CDR1 MNHNY, CDR2 SVGAGI (reference sequence). This CDR3 region has 14 residues. The CDR3 DNA reads as TGTGCCAGCAGGGAGGGATCGCTAAGTTATGGCTACACCTTC. This gives the protein CASREGSLSYGYTF.

This clonotype was observed a few times. The rearrangement joins TRBV25-1 to TRBJ2-2; TRBD1 aligns across 9 bases. Trimming took 8 bases from V and 5 from J; bases not matched to a gene: 3. The CDR3 covers 13 residues. Looked up from germline, CDR1 is MGHDK and CDR2 is SYGVNS. The CDR3 DNA sequence: TGTGCCAGCTACGGGACAGGGACCGGGGAGCTGTTTTTT. It translates to CASYGTGTGELFF.

This clonotype was seen only a few times. The V call is TRBV6-1, the J call TRBJ1-2; D might be TRBD1 (5 bases). Per germline, CDR1 MNHNS and CDR2 SASEGT. V was pared by 6 bases and J by 6 bases, with 11 bases between. The CDR3 is 12 amino acids. The CDR3: CASRSGEDGYTF. The DNA for the CDR3 is TGTGCCAGCAGATCGGGGGAAGATGGCTACACCTTC.